This TCR beta chain was obtained from a study of control samples from healthy donors and cancer patients. Only a few counts were recorded for this clone. V gave up 7 bases and J gave up 0 bases, with 10 bases separating them. Per the germline V gene, CDR1 is LNHDA and CDR2 is SQIVND (reference sequence). The length of the CDR3 is 14 residues. Measured with immunoSEQ multiplex PCR; TCRdb has only the in-frame clones, and not every one. The sample contains under 70,000 clones, approximately 88% of which appear only once. The rearrangement joins TRBV19 to TRBJ1-3, with D unresolved. This sequence originates from a man aged 50 to 59 in good health. The source material was blood. The DNA of the CDR3 is TGTGCCAGTAAGGGTGGGAGCTCTGGAAACACCATATATTTT. This gives the protein CASKGGSSGNTIYF.